This is a list of T cell receptor beta chains from one sample in a study of post-analysis software for immune sequencing data. A single record per CDR3 protein comes from TCRdb applying MiXCR to the PCR reads. This sample has about 800,000 distinct CDR3 sequences, with approximately 30% found just once. Sequencing input: blood. The receptors originated from a girl aged 5-17 years with multiple sclerosis. CDR3s include the opening cysteine and the closing phenylalanine or tryptophan. D genes are given only for firm matches. Clone size appears in some rows only: once, few, many, or a class for an expanded clone.

v_gene	j_gene	abundance	d_gene	CDR3nt	CDR3aa
TRBV10-3	TRBJ2-7	few	TRBD1	TGTGCCACAGTCCCGGGACAGGGGATAAACGAGCAGTACTTC	CATVPGQGINEQYF
TRBV20-1	TRBJ2-1	-	-	TGCAGTGCCCGTTCGGAGTCCAATGAGCAGTTCTTC	CSARSESNEQFF
TRBV27	TRBJ2-7	few	-	TGTGCCAGCAGTTTATTGGCGGGCCTATCCTGCGAGCAGTACTTC	CASSLLAGLSCEQYF
TRBV12-3/TRBV12-4	TRBJ2-5	-	TRBD2	TGTGCCAGCAGTCCGGGACTAGCGGGAGTCGGAGAGACCCAGTACTTC	CASSPGLAGVGETQYF
TRBV5-1	TRBJ2-3	-	TRBD1	TGCGCCAGCAGCGTAGGGGGCGCCGGAGATACGCAGTATTTT	CASSVGGAGDTQYF
TRBV4-1	TRBJ2-3	few	TRBD2	TGCGCCAGCAGCCATCGACTAGCGGGGTTTAGCACAGATACGCAGTATTTT	CASSHRLAGFSTDTQYF
TRBV15	TRBJ1-5	-	TRBD1	TGTGCCACCAGCAAGCTATTGGGACAGCTAAATCAGCCCCAGCATTTT	CATSKLLGQLNQPQHF
TRBV6-1	TRBJ2-1	few	-	TGTGCCTGCACATGGTTTCGAATCAATGAGCAGTTCTTC	CACTWFRINEQFF
TRBV5-1	TRBJ2-1	few	-	TGCGCCAGCAGCTTGGCCCCCCCCAGCTCCTACAATGAGCAGTTCTTC	CASSLAPPSSYNEQFF
TRBV6-5	TRBJ2-3	few	-	TGTGCCAGCAGGTTCCTCTTCGGTGGGGATACGCAGTATTTT	CASRFLFGGDTQYF